This is a list of T cell receptor beta chains from one sample in a study of T cells after yellow fever vaccination. TCRdb independently ran MiXCR on the 5' RACE reads; one entry per CDR3 protein. The sample contains around 250,000 distinct CDR3 sequences, around 4.9% of which appear only once. Sequenced material: CD4+ T cells sorted from PBMCs, taken on the day of the yellow fever booster vaccination. These receptors were taken from a man aged 18 to 35 who received the YFV17D yellow fever vaccine. Both conserved end residues are part of each CDR3. Each record gives: V gene, D gene, clone size, J gene, CDR3 protein, CDR3 DNA. The D gene is left open where the match is weak. Clone sizes are given selectively: once, few, many, or a class where the clone is expanded.

>TRBV7-9|TRBD1|many|TRBJ2-3
CASSLSRDRATDTQYF
TGTGCCAGCAGCTTAAGTCGGGACAGGGCCACAGATACGCAGTATTTT
>TRBV19|.|.|TRBJ1-2
CASCIGQHYGYTF
TGTGCCAGTTGTATAGGACAGCACTATGGCTACACCTTC
>TRBV29-1|.|few|TRBJ1-1
CSVKGLGLNTEAFF
TGCAGCGTTAAGGGGTTGGGCCTGAACACTGAAGCTTTCTTT
>TRBV2|.|many|TRBJ2-5
CASRPAGTHLEYF
TGTGCCAGCAGACCTGCCGGGACCCACCTCGAGTACTTC
>TRBV18|TRBD2|few|TRBJ2-3
CASSLLAGGTTDTQYF
TGTGCCAGCTCGCTTCTAGCGGGGGGGACCACAGATACGCAGTATTTT
>TRBV12-3/TRBV12-4|.|.|TRBJ1-2
CASSLRRHGGYTF
TGTGCCAGCAGTCTACGTCGACATGGCGGCTACACCTTC
>TRBV20-1|.|.|TRBJ2-5
CSARDGRAGETQYF
TGCAGTGCTAGAGATGGACGAGCCGGGGAGACCCAGTACTTC
>TRBV5-6|TRBD1|.|TRBJ2-3
CASSSSATGSTDTQYF
TGTGCCAGCAGCTCCTCGGCGACAGGGAGCACAGATACGCAGTATTTT
>TRBV7-2|TRBD1|few|TRBJ2-5
CASTWARGFESQYF
TGTGCCAGCACCTGGGCCAGGGGGTTTGAATCCCAGTACTTC
>TRBV5-1|.|many|TRBJ1-1
CASSLTGAFTEAFF
TGCGCCAGCAGCTTGACGGGGGCTTTTACTGAAGCTTTCTTT
>TRBV5-6|TRBD1|.|TRBJ1-2
CASSNRGIVYGYTF
TGTGCCAGCAGTAACAGGGGGATCGTCTATGGCTACACCTTC
>TRBV24-1|.|many|TRBJ2-1
CATSAAGSPNGQFF
TGTGCCACCAGTGCGGCAGGTAGTCCCAACGGGCAGTTCTTC
>TRBV12-3/TRBV12-4|.|.|TRBJ2-1
CASSLGTLSSYNEQFF
TGTGCCAGCAGTTTAGGGACACTCAGCTCCTACAATGAGCAGTTCTTC
>TRBV10-2|TRBD2|many|TRBJ2-3
CASSWTSGGPDTQYF
TGCGCCAGCAGTTGGACTAGCGGGGGGCCGGATACGCAGTATTTT
>TRBV29-1|TRBD1|many|TRBJ2-1
CSVVVRGTNNEQFF
TGCAGCGTTGTGGTCAGGGGGACCAACAATGAGCAGTTCTTC
>TRBV5-1|.|.|TRBJ2-6
CASSFEAGTGANVLTF
TGCGCCAGCAGCTTCGAAGCAGGGACCGGGGCCAACGTCCTGACTTTC
>TRBV6-6|.|few|TRBJ1-3
CASSSPGNTIYF
TGTGCCAGCAGCTCACCTGGAAACACCATATATTTT
>TRBV4-1|.|many|TRBJ1-3
CASSQVGFTIYF
TGCGCCAGCAGCCAAGTCGGGTTCACCATATATTTT
>TRBV5-1|TRBD2|many|TRBJ2-3
CASRLAGGRNTQYF
TGCGCCAGCAGGTTAGCGGGGGGGCGGAATACGCAGTATTTT
>TRBV4-1|TRBD1|many|TRBJ1-1
CASSQARTGGGRPEAFF
TGCGCCAGCAGCCAAGCCCGAACAGGGGGAGGCCGGCCTGAAGCTTTCTTT
>TRBV18|.|.|TRBJ2-7
CASSPRRNLRDSVHEQYF
TGTGCCAGCTCACCACGGAGGAATTTGAGAGATTCCGTCCACGAGCAGTACTTC
>TRBV9|.|few|TRBJ2-6
CASSVTAFSGANVLTF
TGTGCCAGCAGCGTCACAGCTTTCTCTGGGGCCAACGTCCTGACTTTC
>TRBV10-3|TRBD1|few|TRBJ2-7
CAISDPGTGTYEQYF
TGTGCCATCAGTGACCCCGGGACAGGGACCTACGAGCAGTACTTC
>TRBV5-1|.|many|TRBJ2-1
CASRLSGTTYNEQFF
TGCGCCAGCAGGTTATCCGGGACAACCTACAATGAGCAGTTCTTC
>TRBV10-3|.|few|TRBJ1-3
CAISGMGDVGNTIYF
TGTGCCATCAGTGGAATGGGGGACGTTGGAAACACCATATATTTT
>TRBV6-1|.|.|TRBJ1-5
CASSESGVLNQPQHF
TGTGCCAGCAGTGAAAGTGGAGTTCTCAATCAGCCCCAGCATTTT
>TRBV7-2|.|many|TRBJ2-3
CASSFGDVTDTQYF
TGTGCCAGCAGCTTCGGGGACGTCACAGATACGCAGTATTTT
>TRBV10-3|.|many|TRBJ1-5
CAISESQSQPQHF
TGTGCCATCAGTGAGTCGCAGAGTCAGCCCCAGCATTTT
>TRBV19|TRBD1|.|TRBJ1-1
CASRAQGDTEAFF
TGTGCCAGTAGGGCCCAGGGGGACACTGAAGCTTTCTTT
>TRBV5-1|.|many|TRBJ1-1
CASSSPAKARAANTEAFF
TGCGCCAGCAGCTCACCGGCCAAGGCCCGGGCTGCGAACACTGAAGCTTTCTTT
>TRBV7-2|.|few|TRBJ1-4
CASSLNRDEKLFF
TGTGCCAGCAGCTTAAACAGGGATGAAAAACTGTTTTTT
>TRBV5-1|.|.|TRBJ2-1
CASSGGSLFF
TGCGCCAGCAGCGGGGGCAGTCTGTTCTTC
>TRBV20-1|.|.|TRBJ1-1
CSARDITNTEAFF
TGCAGTGCTAGAGATATCACGAACACTGAAGCTTTCTTT
>TRBV7-9|TRBD1|.|TRBJ1-1
CASSLTGDEAFF
TGTGCCAGCAGCTTGACAGGGGATGAAGCTTTCTTT